These T cell receptor beta chains were read from a single sample in a study of cytomegalovirus exposure and HLA in healthy donors. Assay used: immunoSEQ multiplex PCR; TCRdb lists only in-frame clones, some missing. The sample has about 330,000 clones, about nine tenths seen once. The sample consisted of PBMCs. These receptors all come from a woman aged 25 to 39 in good health and CMV-seropositive. Both conserved end residues are trimmed from each CDR3.

TRBV25-1 ASSEYGTGWGTEAF
TRBV28 ASSFSSRGNTIY
TRBV29-1 SVVPGPTSNEQF
TRBV13 ASSVGQGRQPQH
TRBV28 ASSPALFGYT
TRBV2 ASSRWDRGPKAYGYT
TRBV6-6 ASRSTGGSNQPQH
TRBV10-2 AGGLAHDTQY
TRBV18 ASSLTSGTLSTDTQY
TRBV9 ASSVDPQGRVTDTQY
TRBV30 ACEGAGGYT
TRBV30 AWSVLYEQY
TRBV10-3 AISEGGGQETQY
TRBV30 AWTSSSGNTIY
TRBV7-9 ASSLAFTGSNTGELF
TRBV10-3 AISESGAPNTEAF
TRBV30 AWIRNSPIGAEAF
TRBV7-9 ASSLTGQPQH
TRBV28 ASSFPDRTFRETQY
TRBV6-5 ASSYSRGWEDTEAF
TRBV11-3 ASSLEGGTEAF
TRBV6-5 ASSPRTGGEAF
TRBV29-1 SGRNTGELF
TRBV10-3 AISVVGQGGGYT
TRBV27 ASSSRDITEAF
TRBV2 ARGQGQETQY
TRBV5-1 ASSLVGEANTEAF
TRBV11-2 ASSLDPGTSRITGELF
TRBV28 ASSPLRWGFSTNEKLF
TRBV7-2 ASSLGGTQETQY
TRBV7-3 ASSLTRGETQY
TRBV5-4 ASSPAGLRGEKLF
TRBV29-1 SVLAASYNEQF
TRBV5-1 ASSRVSGYNEQF
TRBV28 ASSSDSVSYEQY
TRBV13 ASSSGLAGGPRETQY
TRBV15 ATSRWDAGQHGYT
TRBV18 ASSPPPGYSVT
TRBV7-6 ASSLGLAGYEQY
TRBV30 AWSVRTRETQY
TRBV13 ASSLGRGNEQF
TRBV27 ATTVFTGTVRETQY
TRBV4-1 ASSQDRGEQF
TRBV6-5 ASSYEPPNTEAF
TRBV6-1 ASSARTGLDSPLH
TRBV19 ASSPGTGLNQPQH
TRBV28 ATRDRGNQPQH
TRBV5-1 ASSLEGGGTPYGYT
TRBV30 AWSRTGTGERNTIY
TRBV19 ASSLGLDRGRNGEELF
TRBV4-3 ASSPFLAGGYEQY
TRBV2 ASLWAEAF
TRBV10-3 AISGETRETQY
TRBV30 AWSSRRETQY
TRBV30 AYDSYGYT
TRBV9 ASSVGRISYEQY
TRBV27 ASSFRASTDTQY
TRBV13 ASSFWTSGSGLY
TRBV9 ASSATNLAGGPGSGELF
TRBV11-2 ASSAGSHGNTIY